This record looks at one TCR beta chain sequence and its context. This entry comes from a study of blood T cell repertoires in COVID-19. Background on the study: Nucleic acid was either cDNA or gDNA, and it came from T cells, B-cell-depleted T cells, or PBMCs.

V lost 6 bases and J lost 9, with 17 bases in between. The CDR3 sequence is 13 residues long. The V gene's germline CDR1 is LNHDA and CDR2 SQIVND (reference sequence). Original methodology: Using reference gene primer amplification, nucleated cell counts were estimated. Sequencing used immunoSEQ multiplex PCR; TCRdb keeps in-frame clones, though not all of them. V, J and clone size reflect that table, while D and trimming were determined from the DNA. The sample contains more than 200,000 clones, approximately 88% of which appear only once. The TCR comes from a woman aged 25 to 45 with COVID-19, enrolled during active disease. Sequencing was carried out using peripheral blood. The rearrangement uses TRBV19 and TRBJ1-1, with D perhaps matching TRBD1 (5 bases). CDR3: CASRKGFIDKAFF. As DNA, the CDR3 is TGTGCCAGTAGGAAGGGGTTTATTGACAAAGCTTTCTTT.